Presented here are 16 T cell receptor beta chains from one specimen sequenced in a study of neurological immune-mediated disorders. From the 5' RACE reads, TCRdb called clonotypes with MiXCR, one entry per CDR3 protein. Here the sample spans some 79,000 distinct CDR3 sequences, over 12% being singletons. The sequencing input was PBMCs. The receptors derive from a woman between 45 and 65 years old in good health.

This clonotype showed up many times. The chain links TRBV28 to TRBJ2-3; D gene unclear. V dropped 5 bases and J dropped 6 bases, with 3 bases sitting between them. The CDR3 contains 10 residues. Germline-derived CDR1 and CDR2 are MDHEN and SYDVKM. CDR3 protein: CASSGDTQYF. The CDR3 bases are TGTGCCAGCAGTGGTGATACGCAGTATTTT.

This clonotype was seen many times. The chain employs TRBV9 and TRBJ2-3, with D possibly matching TRBD1 (6 bases). The CDR3 is 19 amino acids. V was shortened by 2 bases and J by 2 bases, with 24 bases between the two germline ends. Germline CDR1 SGDLS, CDR2 YYNGEE. CDR3 protein: CASSVTRPQGSTFTDTQYF. The CDR3 region has the DNA TGTGCCAGCAGCGTCACACGCCCTCAGGGGTCGACTTTCACAGATACGCAGTATTTT.

The sample holds many counts of this clonotype. The V gene is TRBV7-2, the J gene TRBJ2-3, with D perhaps matching TRBD2 (6 bases). This CDR3 contains 15 residues. The V gene's germline CDR1 is SGHTA and CDR2 FQGNSA. V was pared by 3 bases and J by 0 bases, with 10 bases between. The CDR3 DNA reads as TGTGCCAGCAGCTTTCTCGGGGGAAGCACAGATACGCAGTATTTT. Translated, it gives CASSFLGGSTDTQYF.

This clonotype was recorded at least ten times. The chain links TRBV27 to TRBJ2-6; D perhaps matches TRBD2 (5 bases). V lost 7 bases, J lost 1 base, and 5 bases lay in between. The CDR3 runs 13 residues. CDR1 MNHEY and CDR2 SMNVEV come from the germline V gene (reference sequence). CDR3 sequence (DNA): TGTGCCAGCACGGGGTCTGGGGCCAACGTCCTGACTTTC. Amino acid sequence: CASTGSGANVLTF.

This clonotype has ten or more counts. The V call is TRBV5-1, the J call TRBJ2-1; 11 bases match TRBD2. Trimming removed 4 bases from V and 7 bases from J; junction bases left unmatched: 7. The CDR3 is 15 residues long. Germline CDR1 reads SGHRS; CDR2 reads YFSETQ. The CDR3 bases are TGCGCCAGCAGCGGCTTAGGACTAGCGGGTAATGAGCAGTTCTTC. Protein sequence: CASSGLGLAGNEQFF.

This clonotype was counted ten times or more. The chain links TRBV5-1 to TRBJ2-2; possibly TRBD1 or TRBD2 for D (5 bases each). Trimming shortened V by 3 bases and J by 4 bases, and 16 bases separated the two germline ends. The CDR3 spans 16 residues. Germline CDR1 is SGHRS and CDR2 is YFSETQ. In DNA, the CDR3 is TGCGCCAGCAGCTCGCTCTGGACGGGGACCACCGGGGAGCTGTTTTTT. Its protein product is CASSSLWTGTTGELFF.

This clonotype appeared once. Germline and junction disagree at one end, which may indicate a read error. This chain joins TRBV5-1 and TRBJ1-1; maybe TRBD1 (5 bases). The CDR3 runs 13 residues. Germline-derived CDR1 and CDR2 are SGHRS and YFSETQ. For the CDR3, the DNA is TGCGCCATCAGCTTGGGCGACAGCCTAGGGGCTTTCTTT. It yields the protein CAISLGDSLGAFF.

This clonotype was counted many times. The gene calls are TRBV7-2 and TRBJ2-3; 7 bases are shared with TRBD1. CDR3 length: 15 residues. Germline V CDR1 and CDR2: SGHTA, FQGNSA. The V and J ends lost 6 bases and 3 bases, in that order; junction bases with no gene match: 9. CDR3 coding DNA: TGTGCCAGCAGTATACAGGGGTGGAGAACAGATACGCAGTATTTT. As protein: CASSIQGWRTDTQYF.

A few counts support this clonotype. This sequence may be a read error, since a much larger clone differs from it by one base. The chain links TRBV11-3 to TRBJ1-1; D unresolved. CDR1 and CDR2 (germline): SGHNT, YENEEA. The CDR3 consists of 13 residues. CDR3 region: CANSPLRNTEAFF. Written as DNA, the CDR3 is TGTGCCAACAGCCCTTTAAGGAACACTGAAGCTTTCTTT.

The sample holds many counts of this clonotype. This sequence joins TRBV2 and TRBJ1-5, with TRBD1 matching 9 bases. The V gene's germline CDR1 is SNHLY and CDR2 FYNNEI. The length of the CDR3 is 14 residues. With V trimmed by 4 bases and J by 7 bases, 5 bases remained unmatched. CDR3 bases: TGTGCCAGCAGTGGACAGGGGGTAGGGCAGCCCCAGCATTTT. Its protein is CASSGQGVGQPQHF.

The sample holds many counts of this clonotype. This chain connects TRBV5-1 to TRBJ2-5; TRBD1 or TRBD2 may be the D gene (5 bases each). Germline V gene sequence: CDR1 SGHRS, CDR2 YFSETQ. This CDR3 spans 12 amino acids. The V end lost 4 bases, the J end lost 9 bases, and 13 bases lay between the germline ends. The CDR3 here is CASSMPEGPQYF. CDR3 sequence (DNA): TGCGCCAGCAGCATGCCTGAGGGGCCCCAGTACTTC.

This clonotype was seen many times. The chain combines TRBV12-3 or TRBV12-4 with TRBJ1-5; D unresolved. The CDR3 is made up of 14 amino acids. Trimming took 3 bases from V and 5 from J, leaving 11 bases between them. In DNA form, the CDR3 reads TGTGCCAGCAGTTTGCGGGCAAGGGATCAGCCCCAGCATTTT. Translated, it gives CASSLRARDQPQHF.

This clonotype was seen many times. The V and J genes are TRBV7-9 and TRBJ2-1, with D possibly TRBD2 on 6 matching bases. In germline, CDR1 is SEHNR, CDR2 FQNEAQ (reference sequence). The CDR3 spans 12 residues. V was shortened by 5 bases and J by 7 bases, with 9 bases between the two germline ends. CDR3 loop: CASSRLVNEQFF. In DNA, the CDR3 is TGTGCCAGCAGCCGACTAGTAAATGAGCAGTTCTTC.

This clonotype occurred many times. The rearrangement links TRBV29-1 to TRBJ2-7, with 8 bases matching TRBD1. The V and J ends lost 4 bases and 6 bases, in that order; junction bases with no gene match: 11. Germline CDR1 reads SQVTM; CDR2 reads ANQGSEA. The CDR3 length is 14 residues. In DNA form, the CDR3 reads TGCAGCGTTGTCACGTTAGCAGGGGGCTCCGAGCAGTACTTC. This gives the protein CSVVTLAGGSEQYF.

This clonotype was counted at least ten times. This chain connects TRBV4-2 to TRBJ1-2, with D possibly being TRBD1 (6 bases). Germline V gives CDR1 LGHNA, CDR2 YNFKEQ. The V end lost 3 bases, the J end lost 6 bases, and 11 bases lay between the germline ends. CDR3 length: 13 amino acids. Written as DNA, the CDR3 is TGTGCCAGCAGCCAGACCCCAGGGGATGGCTACACCTTC. Protein sequence: CASSQTPGDGYTF.

This clonotype occurred many times. The rearrangement joins TRBV18 to TRBJ1-2; D gene unclear. V was pared by 3 bases and J by 5 bases, with 13 bases between. This CDR3 has 14 amino acids. Germline CDR1 reads KGHSH; CDR2 reads LQKENI. The CDR3 nucleotides are TGTGCCAGCTCACCGCTGGAAGGGAAATATGGCTACACCTTC. It specifies CASSPLEGKYGYTF.